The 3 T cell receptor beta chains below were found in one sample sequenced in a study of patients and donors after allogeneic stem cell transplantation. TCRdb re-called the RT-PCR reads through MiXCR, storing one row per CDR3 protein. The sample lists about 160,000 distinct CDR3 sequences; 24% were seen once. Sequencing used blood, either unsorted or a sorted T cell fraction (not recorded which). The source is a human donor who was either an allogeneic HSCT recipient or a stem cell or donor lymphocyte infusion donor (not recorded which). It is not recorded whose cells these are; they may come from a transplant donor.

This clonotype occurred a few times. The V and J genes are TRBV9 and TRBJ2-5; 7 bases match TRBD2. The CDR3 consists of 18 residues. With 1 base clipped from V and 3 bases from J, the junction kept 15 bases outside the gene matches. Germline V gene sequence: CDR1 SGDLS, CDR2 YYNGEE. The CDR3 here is CASSVTSRGGSAEETQYF. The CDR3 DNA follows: TGTGCCAGCAGCGTAACATCCCGCGGCGGGAGTGCCGAAGAGACCCAGTACTTC.

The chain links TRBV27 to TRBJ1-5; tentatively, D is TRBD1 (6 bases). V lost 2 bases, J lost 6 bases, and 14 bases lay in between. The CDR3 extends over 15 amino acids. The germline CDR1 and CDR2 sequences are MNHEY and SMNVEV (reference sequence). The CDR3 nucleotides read TGTGCCAGCAGTTTAGGCAGGGGTGATGTTCAGCCCCAGCATTTT. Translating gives CASSLGRGDVQPQHF.

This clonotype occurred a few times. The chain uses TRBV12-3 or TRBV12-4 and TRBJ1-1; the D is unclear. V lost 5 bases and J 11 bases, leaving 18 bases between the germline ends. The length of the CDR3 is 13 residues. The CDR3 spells CASSPFGSGWAFF. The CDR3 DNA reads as TGTGCCAGCAGTCCATTTGGTTCCGGATGGGCTTTCTTT.